This T cell receptor beta chain was identified in a study of blood T cell repertoires in COVID-19. At the level of the study: The United States, Italy and Spain provided the acute and convalescent COVID-19 samples.

The germline V gene encodes CDR1 SNHLY and CDR2 FYNNEI. The CDR3 contains 15 residues. V lost 6 bases, J lost 6 bases, and 18 bases lay in between. Sequencing was performed with immunoSEQ multiplex PCR; in TCRdb, only in-frame clones are kept and a portion is missing. The sample carries 250,000 to 400,000 clones, under 95% recorded once. The clonotype originates from a man in his 60s who had recovered from COVID-19. The chain recombines TRBV2 with TRBJ1-5; D perhaps matches TRBD1 (6 bases). What was sequenced was PBMCs or T cells enriched from blood (not recorded which). This chain's CDR3 is CASSLRAQGSQPQHF. CDR3 nucleotide sequence: TGTGCCAGCAGCCTCAGGGCACAGGGTTCTCAGCCCCAGCATTTT. The whole variable domain, remainder taken from reference TRBV2 and TRBJ1-5, is EPEVTQTPSHQVTQMGQEVILRCVPISNHLYFYWYRQILGQKVEFLVSFYNNEISEKSEIFDDQFSVERPDGSNFTLKIRSTKLEDSAMYFCASSLRAQGSQPQHFGDGTRLSIL.